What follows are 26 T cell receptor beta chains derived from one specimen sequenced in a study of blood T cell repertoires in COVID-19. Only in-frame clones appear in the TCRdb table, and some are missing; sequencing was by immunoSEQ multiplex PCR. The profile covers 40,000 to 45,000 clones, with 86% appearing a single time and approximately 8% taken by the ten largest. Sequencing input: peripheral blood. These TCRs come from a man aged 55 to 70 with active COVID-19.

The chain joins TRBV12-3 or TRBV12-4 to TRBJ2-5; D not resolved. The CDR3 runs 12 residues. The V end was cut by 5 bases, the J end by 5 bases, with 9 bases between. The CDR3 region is CASSQALETQYF. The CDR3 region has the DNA TGTGCCAGCAGTCAGGCGTTGGAGACCCAGTACTTC.

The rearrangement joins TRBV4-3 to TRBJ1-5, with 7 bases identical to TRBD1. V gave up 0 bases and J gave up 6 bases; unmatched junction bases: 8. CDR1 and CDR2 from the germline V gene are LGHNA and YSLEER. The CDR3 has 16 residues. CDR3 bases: TGCGCCAGCAGCCAAGAACTGGAGGGGGCGGGTCAGCCCCAGCATTTT. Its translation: CASSQELEGAGQPQHF.

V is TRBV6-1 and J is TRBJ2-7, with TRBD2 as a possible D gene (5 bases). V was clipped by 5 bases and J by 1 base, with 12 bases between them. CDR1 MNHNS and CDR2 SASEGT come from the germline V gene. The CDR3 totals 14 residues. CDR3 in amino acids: CASSPRTGSYEQYF. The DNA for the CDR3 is TGTGCCAGCAGTCCTCGGACGGGATCCTACGAGCAGTACTTC.

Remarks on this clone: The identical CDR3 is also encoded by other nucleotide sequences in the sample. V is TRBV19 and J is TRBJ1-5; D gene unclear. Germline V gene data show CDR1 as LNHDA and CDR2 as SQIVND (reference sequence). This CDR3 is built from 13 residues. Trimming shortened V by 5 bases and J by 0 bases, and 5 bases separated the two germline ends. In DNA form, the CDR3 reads TGTGCCAGTAGTTTAAATAGCAATCAGCCCCAGCATTTT. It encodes CASSLNSNQPQHF.

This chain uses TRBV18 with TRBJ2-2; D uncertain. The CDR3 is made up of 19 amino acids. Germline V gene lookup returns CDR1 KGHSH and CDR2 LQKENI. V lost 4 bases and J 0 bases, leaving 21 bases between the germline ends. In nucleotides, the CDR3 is TGTGCCAGCTCACTACTCCCCAATATAGGAGCGTCGAACACCGGGGAGCTGTTTTTT. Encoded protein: CASSLLPNIGASNTGELFF.

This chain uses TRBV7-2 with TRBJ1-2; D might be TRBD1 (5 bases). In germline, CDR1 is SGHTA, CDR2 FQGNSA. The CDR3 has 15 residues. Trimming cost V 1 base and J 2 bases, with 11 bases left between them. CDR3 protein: CASSLVGGTNYGYTF. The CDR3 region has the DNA TGTGCCAGCAGCTTAGTTGGGGGGACCAACTATGGCTACACCTTC.

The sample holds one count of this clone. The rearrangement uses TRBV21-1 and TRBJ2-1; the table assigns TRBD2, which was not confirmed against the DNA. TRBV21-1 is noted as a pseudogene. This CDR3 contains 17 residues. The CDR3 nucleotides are TGTGCCAGCAGCTCAAGGACGGGAGACCCCGCCTACAATGAGCAGTTCTTC. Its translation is CASSSRTGDPAYNEQFF.

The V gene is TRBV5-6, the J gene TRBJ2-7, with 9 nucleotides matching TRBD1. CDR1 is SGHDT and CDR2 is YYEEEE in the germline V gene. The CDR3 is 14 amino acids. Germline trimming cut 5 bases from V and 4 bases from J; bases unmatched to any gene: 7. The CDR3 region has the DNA TGTGCCAGCAGGGGGGACAGGGACGTTTACGAGCAGTACTTC. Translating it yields CASRGDRDVYEQYF.

CDR3 nucleotides: TGTGCCAGTAGTATTCAGGGGCCAAATCAGCCCCAGCATTTT. Amino acid sequence: CASSIQGPNQPQHF. This chain links TRBV19 with TRBJ1-5, with a weak D call TRBD1 (6 bases). Germline V gene lookup returns CDR1 LNHDA and CDR2 SQIVND (reference sequence). Trimming took off 3 bases at V and 4 bases at J, with 10 bases between the two ends. This CDR3 is 14 amino acids long.

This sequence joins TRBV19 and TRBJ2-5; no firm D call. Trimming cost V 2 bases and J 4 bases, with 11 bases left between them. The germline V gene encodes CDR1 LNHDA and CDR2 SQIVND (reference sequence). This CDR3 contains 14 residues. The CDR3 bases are TGTGCCAGTAGTATAACAGCCAATCCAGAGACCCAGTACTTC. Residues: CASSITANPETQYF.

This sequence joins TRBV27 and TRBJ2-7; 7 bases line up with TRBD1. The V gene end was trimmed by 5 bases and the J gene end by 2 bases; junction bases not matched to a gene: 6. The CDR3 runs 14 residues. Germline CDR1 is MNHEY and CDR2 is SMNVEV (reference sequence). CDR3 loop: CASSRTGQTYEQYF. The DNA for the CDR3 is TGTGCCAGCAGTAGGACGGGACAGACCTACGAGCAGTACTTC.

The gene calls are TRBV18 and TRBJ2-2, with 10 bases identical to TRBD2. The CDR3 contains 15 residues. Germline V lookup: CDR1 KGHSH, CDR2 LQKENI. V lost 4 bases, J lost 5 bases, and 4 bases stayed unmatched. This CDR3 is CASSLGTSATGELFF. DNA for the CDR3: TGTGCCAGCTCACTGGGGACTAGCGCGACCGGGGAGCTGTTTTTT.

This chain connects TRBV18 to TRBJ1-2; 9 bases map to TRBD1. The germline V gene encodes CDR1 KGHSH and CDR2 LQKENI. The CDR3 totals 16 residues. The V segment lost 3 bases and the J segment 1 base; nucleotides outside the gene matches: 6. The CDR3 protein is CASSPATGGINYGYTF. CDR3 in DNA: TGTGCCAGCTCACCCGCTACAGGGGGCATTAACTATGGCTACACCTTC.

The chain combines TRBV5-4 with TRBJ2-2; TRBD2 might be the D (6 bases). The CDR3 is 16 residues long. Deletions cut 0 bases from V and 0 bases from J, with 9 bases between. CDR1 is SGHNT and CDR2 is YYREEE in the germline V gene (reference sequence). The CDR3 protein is CASSLGGVSNTGELFF. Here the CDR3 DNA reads TGTGCCAGCAGCTTGGGGGGGGTCTCGAACACCGGGGAGCTGTTTTTT.

The CDR3 sequence: CASSPAGGVTEAFF. The CDR3 DNA is TGTGCCAGCTCACCAGCAGGCGGGGTGACTGAAGCTTTCTTT. The chain employs TRBV18 and TRBJ1-1; D is unresolved. The CDR3 length is 14 residues. The germline V gene has CDR1 KGHSH and CDR2 LQKENI. V lost 2 bases and J lost 5, with 12 bases in between.

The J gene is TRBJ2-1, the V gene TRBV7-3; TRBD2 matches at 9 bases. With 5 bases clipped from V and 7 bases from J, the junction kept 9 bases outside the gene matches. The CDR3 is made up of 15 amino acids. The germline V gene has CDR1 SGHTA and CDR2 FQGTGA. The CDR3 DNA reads TGTGCCAGCAGCCCCCCTGGCGGGAGGGGAAATGAGCAGTTCTTC. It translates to CASSPPGGRGNEQFF.

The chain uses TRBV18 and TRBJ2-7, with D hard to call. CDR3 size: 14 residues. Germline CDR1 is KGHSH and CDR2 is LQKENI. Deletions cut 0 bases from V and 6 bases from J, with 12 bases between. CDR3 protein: CASSPPSRSGEQYF. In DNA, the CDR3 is TGTGCCAGCTCACCACCGTCCCGGTCGGGCGAGCAGTACTTC.

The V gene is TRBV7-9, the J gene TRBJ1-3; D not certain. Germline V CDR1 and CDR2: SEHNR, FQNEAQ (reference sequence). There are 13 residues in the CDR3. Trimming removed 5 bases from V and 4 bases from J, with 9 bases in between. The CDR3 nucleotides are TGTGCCAGCAGCGAGAATCGGGGAAACACCATATATTTT. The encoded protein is CASSENRGNTIYF.

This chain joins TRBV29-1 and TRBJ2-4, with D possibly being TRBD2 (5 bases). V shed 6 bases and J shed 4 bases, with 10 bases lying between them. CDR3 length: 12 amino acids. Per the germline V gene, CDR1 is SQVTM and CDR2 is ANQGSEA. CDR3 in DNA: TGCAGCGTCTTGGGAGAGAAAAACATTCAGTACTTC. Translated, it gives CSVLGEKNIQYF.

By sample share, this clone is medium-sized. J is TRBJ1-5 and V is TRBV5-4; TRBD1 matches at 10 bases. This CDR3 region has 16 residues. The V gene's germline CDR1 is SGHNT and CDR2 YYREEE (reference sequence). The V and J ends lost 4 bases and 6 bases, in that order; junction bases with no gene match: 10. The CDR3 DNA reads TGTGCCAGCAGCCCACCTCCGGGACAGGGGAGTCAGCCCCAGCATTTT. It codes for CASSPPPGQGSQPQHF. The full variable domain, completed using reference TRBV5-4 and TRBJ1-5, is ETGVTQSPTHLIKTRGQQVTLRCSSQSGHNTVSWYQQALGQGPQFIFQYYREEENGRGNFPPRFSGLQFPNYSSELNVNALELDDSALYLCASSPPPGQGSQPQHFGDGTRLSIL.

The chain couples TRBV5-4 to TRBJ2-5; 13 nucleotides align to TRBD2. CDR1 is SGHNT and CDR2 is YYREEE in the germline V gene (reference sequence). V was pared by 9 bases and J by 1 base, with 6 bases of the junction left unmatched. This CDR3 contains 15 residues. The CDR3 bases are TGTGCCACCGAACTAGCGGGAGGGCTCCAAGAGACCCAGTACTTC. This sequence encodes CATELAGGLQETQYF. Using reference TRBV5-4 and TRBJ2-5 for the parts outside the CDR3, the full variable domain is ETGVTQSPTHLIKTRGQQVTLRCSSQSGHNTVSWYQQALGQGPQFIFQYYREEENGRGNFPPRFSGLQFPNYSSELNVNALELDDSALYLCATELAGGLQETQYFGPGTRLLVL.

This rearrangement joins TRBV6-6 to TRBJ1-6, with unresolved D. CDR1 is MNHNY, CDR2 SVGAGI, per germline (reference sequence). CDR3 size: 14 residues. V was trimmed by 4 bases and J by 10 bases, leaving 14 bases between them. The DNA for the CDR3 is TGTGCCAGCAGTTTTCCGGAGGGAGGATCACCCCTCCACTTT. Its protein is CASSFPEGGSPLHF.

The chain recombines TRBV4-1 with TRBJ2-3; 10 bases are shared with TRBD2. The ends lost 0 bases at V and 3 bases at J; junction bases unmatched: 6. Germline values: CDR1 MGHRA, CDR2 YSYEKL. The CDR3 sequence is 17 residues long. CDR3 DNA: TGCGCCAGCAGCCAAGATTTAGCGGGAGGATTAACAGATACGCAGTATTTT. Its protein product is CASSQDLAGGLTDTQYF.

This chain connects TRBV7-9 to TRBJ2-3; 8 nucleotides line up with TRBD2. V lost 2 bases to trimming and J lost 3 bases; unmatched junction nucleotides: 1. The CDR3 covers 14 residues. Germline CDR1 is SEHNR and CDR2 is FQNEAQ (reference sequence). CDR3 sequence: CASSLSGSTDTQYF. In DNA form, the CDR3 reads TGTGCCAGCAGCTTAAGCGGGAGTACAGATACGCAGTATTTT.

The CDR3: CASSPRTGWQETQYF. CDR3 in DNA: TGTGCCAGCAGCCCGAGGACAGGGTGGCAAGAGACCCAGTACTTC. The chain links TRBV14 to TRBJ2-5; 8 nucleotides line up with TRBD1. J lost 2 bases, V lost 4 bases, and 6 bases had no gene match. Germline CDR1 reads SGHDN; CDR2 reads FVKESK. CDR3 length equals 15 residues. The variable domain in full, completed from reference TRBV14 and TRBJ2-5, reads EAGVTQFPSHSVIEKGQTVTLRCDPISGHDNLYWYRRVMGKEIKFLLHFVKESKQDESGMPNNRFLAERTGGTYSTLKVQPAELEDSGVYFCASSPRTGWQETQYFGPGTRLLVL.

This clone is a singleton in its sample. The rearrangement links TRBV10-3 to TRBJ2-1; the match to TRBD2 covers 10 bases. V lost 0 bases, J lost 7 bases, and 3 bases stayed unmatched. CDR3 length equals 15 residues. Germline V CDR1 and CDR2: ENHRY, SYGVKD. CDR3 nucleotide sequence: TGTGCCATCAGTGAGTCAAAGACTAGCGGGAATGAGCAGTTCTTC. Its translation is CAISESKTSGNEQFF.